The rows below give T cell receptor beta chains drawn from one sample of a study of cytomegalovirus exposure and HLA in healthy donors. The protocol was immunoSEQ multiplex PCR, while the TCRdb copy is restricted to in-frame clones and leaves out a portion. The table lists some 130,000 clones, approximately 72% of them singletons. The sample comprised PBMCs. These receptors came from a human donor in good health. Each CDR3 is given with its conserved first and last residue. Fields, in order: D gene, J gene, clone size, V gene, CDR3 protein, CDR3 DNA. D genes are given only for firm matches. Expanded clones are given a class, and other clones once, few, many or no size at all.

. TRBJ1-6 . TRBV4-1 CASSLLGGEGDSPLHF TGCGCCAGCAGCCTACTTGGGGGCGAGGGTGATTCACCCCTCCACTTT
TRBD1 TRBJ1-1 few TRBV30 CAWSPGTVNTEAFF TGTGCCTGGAGTCCCGGGACAGTGAACACTGAAGCTTTCTTT
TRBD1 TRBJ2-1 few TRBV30 CAWSGTAWGQFF TGTGCCTGGAGCGGGACAGCCTGGGGGCAGTTCTTC
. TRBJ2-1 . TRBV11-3 CASSPGLISYNEQFF TGTGCCAGCAGCCCTGGACTTATCTCCTACAATGAGCAGTTCTTC
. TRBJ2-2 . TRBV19 CASSIPGALNTGELFF TGTGCCAGTAGTATACCAGGGGCCTTGAACACCGGGGAGCTGTTTTTT
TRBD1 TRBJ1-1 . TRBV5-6 CASSTQGHGTEAFF TGTGCCAGCAGCACACAGGGGCACGGCACTGAAGCTTTCTTT
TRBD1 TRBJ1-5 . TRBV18 CASSPVDAGQPQHF TGTGCCAGCTCGCCGGTAGACGCGGGACAGCCCCAGCACTTT
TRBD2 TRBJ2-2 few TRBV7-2 CASSSGTSGNTGELFF TGTGCCAGCAGCTCCGGGACTAGCGGGAACACCGGGGAGCTGTTTTTT
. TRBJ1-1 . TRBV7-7 CASSLYSGTEAFF TGTGCCAGCAGCTTATACTCCGGCACTGAAGCTTTCTTT
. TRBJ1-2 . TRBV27 CASSLSPGGLPSCYGYTF TGTGCCAGCAGTTTATCGCCGGGGGGACTTCCCTCTTGCTATGGCTACACCTTC
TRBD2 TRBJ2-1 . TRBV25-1 CASGTSGGNNEQFF TGTGCCAGCGGGACTAGCGGGGGCAACAATGAGCAGTTCTTC
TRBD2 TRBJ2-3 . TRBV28 CASSPGGGTDTQYF TGTGCCAGCAGTCCGGGGGGGGGCACAGATACGCAGTATTTT
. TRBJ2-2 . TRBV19 CASSISRVAKTGELFF TGTGCCAGTAGTATTTCTCGGGTCGCGAAGACCGGGGAGCTGTTTTTT
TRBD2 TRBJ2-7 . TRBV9 CASSVAGGLPYEQYF TGTGCCAGCAGCGTAGCCGGGGGACTACCCTACGAGCAGTACTTC
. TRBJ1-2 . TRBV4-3 CASSQDWSVPERAF TGCGCCAGCAGCCAAGATTGGAGTGTACCCGAGCGAGCCTTC
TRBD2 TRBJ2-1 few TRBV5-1 CASSPSGVSYNEQFF TGCGCCAGCAGCCCTAGCGGGGTCTCCTACAATGAGCAGTTCTTC
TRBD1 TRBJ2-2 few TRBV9 CASSAQLFRDRAFTGELFF TGTGCCAGCAGCGCCCAACTTTTCCGGGACAGGGCCTTCACCGGGGAGCTGTTTTTT
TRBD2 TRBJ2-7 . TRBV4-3 CASSLGLGPYEQYF TGCGCCAGCAGCCTTGGACTAGGCCCCTACGAGCAGTACTTC
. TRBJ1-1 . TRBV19 CASIDRTLNTEAFF TGTGCCAGTATAGACAGGACACTGAACACTGAAGCTTTCTTT
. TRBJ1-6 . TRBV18 CASSLTGMNSPLHF TGTGCCAGCTCACTTACAGGAATGAATTCACCCCTCCACTTT
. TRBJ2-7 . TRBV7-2 CASSPRGAAAYEQYF TGTGCCAGCAGCCCCAGGGGGGCCGCCGCCTACGAGCAGTACTTC
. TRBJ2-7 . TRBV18 CASSPDRQSYEQYF TGTGCCAGCTCGCCGGACCGACAGTCCTACGAGCAGTACTTC
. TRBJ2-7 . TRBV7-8 CASRERYGGYEQYF TGTGCCAGCAGGGAAAGGTACGGAGGGTACGAGCAGTACTTC
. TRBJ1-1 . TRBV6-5 CASSYSYRYEAFF TGTGCCAGCAGTTACTCGTATCGCTATGAAGCTTTCTTT
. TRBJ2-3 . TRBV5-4 CASSFGGAGPTDTQYF TGTGCCAGCAGCTTTGGAGGAGCGGGCCCCACAGATACGCAGTATTTT
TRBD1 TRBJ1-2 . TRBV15 CATRQGVDSFYGYTF TGTGCCACCCGGCAGGGGGTCGACAGCTTCTATGGCTACACCTTC
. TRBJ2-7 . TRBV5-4 CASSLIRGEQYF TGTGCCAGCAGCTTGATCCGGGGCGAGCAGTACTTC
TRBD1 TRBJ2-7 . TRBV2 CANRETGTVYEQYF TGTGCCAACAGGGAAACCGGGACAGTCTACGAGCAGTACTTC
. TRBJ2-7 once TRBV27 CASSLFAGPVYF TGTGCCAGCAGTTTATTCGCAGGGCCAGTGTACTTC
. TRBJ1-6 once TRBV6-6 CASSGGRNSPLHF TGTGCCAGCAGCGGAGGGAGAAATTCACCCCTCCACTTT
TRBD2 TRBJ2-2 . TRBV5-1 CASRPSSGITGELFF TGCGCCAGCAGGCCGAGTAGCGGGATCACCGGGGAGCTGTTTTTT
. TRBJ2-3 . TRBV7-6 CASSLAGAGTDTQYF TGTGCCAGCAGCTTAGCAGGGGCAGGCACAGATACGCAGTATTTT
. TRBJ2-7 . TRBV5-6 CASSWGDSPYEQYF TGTGCCAGCAGCTGGGGGGACAGTCCCTACGAGCAGTACTTC
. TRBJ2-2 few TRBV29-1 CSVQRVGTGELFF TGCAGCGTTCAGAGGGTTGGCACCGGGGAGCTGTTTTTT
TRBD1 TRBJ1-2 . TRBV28 CASSWRQGINYGYTF TGTGCCAGCAGTTGGAGACAGGGGATTAACTATGGCTACACCTTC
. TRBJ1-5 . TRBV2 CASSESRGVGGNQPQHF TGTGCCAGCAGTGAATCTCGGGGGGTGGGGGGCAATCAGCCCCAGCATTTT
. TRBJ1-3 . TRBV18 CASSPFTGRALNAGNTIYF TGTGCCAGCTCACCCTTCACAGGAAGGGCCCTGAACGCTGGAAACACCATATATTTT
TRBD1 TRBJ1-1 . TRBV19 CASSTIQGAGTEAFF TGTGCCAGTAGTACCATCCAGGGGGCCGGGACTGAAGCTTTCTTT
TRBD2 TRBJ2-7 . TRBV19 CASSDTSGRLDEQYF TGTGCCAGTAGTGATACTAGCGGGAGGCTGGACGAGCAGTACTTC
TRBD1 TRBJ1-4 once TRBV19 CASSHRGGEKLFF TGTGCCAGTAGTCACAGGGGGGGAGAAAAACTGTTTTTT
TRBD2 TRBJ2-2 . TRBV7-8 CASSLARGAGGTGELFF TGTGCCAGCAGCTTAGCGCGGGGGGCGGGTGGCACCGGGGAGCTGTTTTTT
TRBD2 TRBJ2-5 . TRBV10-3 CAISPLAGGTETQYF TGTGCCATCAGCCCACTAGCGGGGGGTACCGAGACCCAGTACTTC